Below, 25 T cell receptor beta chains from the same sample are listed, as sequenced in a study of T cells in localized non-small cell lung cancer. Profiling relied on immunoSEQ multiplex PCR, and the TCRdb table lists in-frame clones only, not all of them. The table shows some 90,000 clones, with roughly 87% occurring only once. The source was peripheral blood, collected before any cancer treatment. The receptors stem from a man between 40 and 70 years old with stage I squamous cell lung carcinoma.

The J gene is TRBJ2-7, the V gene TRBV18; D may be TRBD1 (6 bases). Germline assignment: CDR1 KGHSH and CDR2 LQKENI. This CDR3 has 15 amino acids. V shed 6 bases and J shed 2 bases, with 17 bases lying between them. CDR3 in amino acids: CASSKDQGLTYEQYF. The CDR3 nucleotides are TGTGCCAGCTCGAAGGACCAGGGGCTGACCTACGAGCAGTACTTC.

This chain connects TRBV7-2 to TRBJ1-5; 8 positions match TRBD1. The germline gives CDR1 SGHTA, CDR2 FQGNSA. The junction had 5 bases not matched to a gene; V was cut back by 1 base and J by 3 bases. The CDR3 loop spans 16 amino acids. The CDR3 nucleotides read TGTGCCAGCAGCTTAGTGGGGACAGGTGACAATCAGCCCCAGCATTTT. Translation gives CASSLVGTGDNQPQHF. Full variable domain (rest looked up from reference TRBV7-2 and TRBJ1-5): GAGVSQSPSNKVTEKGKDVELRCDPISGHTALYWYRQSLGQGLEFLIYFQGNSAPDKSGLPSDRFSAERTGGSVSTLTIQRTQQEDSAVYLCASSLVGTGDNQPQHFGDGTRLSIL.

This rearrangement joins TRBV6-1 to TRBJ2-1, with 7 positions matching TRBD1. Germline assignment: CDR1 MNHNS and CDR2 SASEGT. The CDR3 length is 14 residues. Trimming at V came to 7 bases and at J to 7 bases, leaving 10 bases not matched to a gene. Here the CDR3 DNA reads TGTGCCAGCATGAGACAGGGTTTATGGAATGAGCAGTTCTTC. Translated: CASMRQGLWNEQFF.

The chain is built from TRBV5-1 and TRBJ1-2; no clear D gene. In germline, CDR1 is SGHRS, CDR2 YFSETQ. Between the trimmed V and J ends, which lost 0 bases and 4 bases, there was a span of 19 bases. This CDR3 region has 17 residues. The CDR3 DNA is TGCGCCAGCAGCTTGGTGCGAGGGTCACCCGTCAGCTATGGCTACACCTTC. Amino acids: CASSLVRGSPVSYGYTF.

The chain has TRBV29-1 and TRBJ2-5; D possibly uses TRBD1 or TRBD2 (5 bases each). The V end was cut by 7 bases, the J end by 1 base, with 16 bases between. The CDR3 loop spans 14 amino acids. Germline CDR1 is SQVTM and CDR2 is ANQGSEA. The CDR3, as DNA: TGCAGCGCAGCCACAGGCGGGTTCCAAGAGACCCAGTACTTC. Encoded protein: CSAATGGFQETQYF.

The J gene is TRBJ1-5, the V gene TRBV4-3; D not resolved. V lost 0 bases to trimming and J lost 7 bases, with 7 bases between them. Germline CDR1 reads LGHNA; CDR2 reads YSLEER. The CDR3 is 13 residues long. The CDR3 DNA reads TGCGCCAGCAGCCAAGATGGCTCCCAGCCCCAGCATTTT. Encoded protein: CASSQDGSQPQHF.

The rearrangement links TRBV28 to TRBJ1-2, with 8 bases aligning to TRBD1. CDR1 and CDR2 from the germline V gene are MDHEN and SYDVKM. The junction had 7 bases not matched to a gene; V was cut back by 4 bases and J by 6 bases. This CDR3 region has 14 residues. The CDR3 DNA reads as TGTGCCAGCAGTTCGACGACAGGGGTGGATGGCTACACCTTC. Translated: CASSSTTGVDGYTF.

The chain couples TRBV11-2 to TRBJ2-7; 8 bases agree with TRBD1. Germline assignment: CDR1 SGHAT and CDR2 FQNNGV. J gave up 4 bases and V 5 bases, and 7 bases lay outside the gene matches. This CDR3 contains 14 residues. The CDR3 loop reads CASSAGGSIYEQYF. In DNA, the CDR3 is TGTGCCAGCAGCGCAGGGGGCAGTATTTACGAGCAGTACTTC. The complete variable domain, with remaining parts taken from reference TRBV11-2 and TRBJ2-7, reads EAGVAQSPRYKIIEKRQSVAFWCNPISGHATLYWYQQILGQGPKLLIQFQNNGVVDDSQLPKDRFSAERLKGVDSTLKIQPAKLEDSAVYLCASSAGGSIYEQYFGPGTRLTVT.

The rearrangement joins TRBV19 to TRBJ2-7, with D perhaps TRBD1 or TRBD2 (6 bases each). Germline CDR1 and CDR2: LNHDA and SQIVND (reference sequence). The CDR3 runs to 14 residues. Trimming took 4 bases from V and 4 from J, leaving 14 bases between them. The CDR3 here is CASSTGAIYYEQYF. CDR3 coding DNA: TGTGCCAGTAGTACGGGGGCCATCTATTACGAGCAGTACTTC.

The chain joins TRBV2 to TRBJ2-1; D remains unclear. The CDR3 runs to 13 residues. Germline CDR1 and CDR2: SNHLY and FYNNEI. Trimming left V 6 bases short and J 7 bases short, with 13 bases between. This chain's CDR3 is CASSSGIVNEQFF. CDR3 sequence (DNA): TGTGCCAGCAGCTCAGGAATTGTTAATGAGCAGTTCTTC.

This clone showed up just once. The chain has TRBV7-7 and TRBJ2-2; the match to TRBD1 covers 9 bases. Per germline, CDR1 SSHAT and CDR2 FNYEAQ (reference sequence). This CDR3 contains 15 residues. J was trimmed by 5 bases and V by 4 bases; bases with no gene match: 5. The CDR3 nucleotides are TGTGCCAGCAGCTCCGGGACAGGGAAAACCGGGGAGCTGTTTTTT. Translated: CASSSGTGKTGELFF.

This chain connects TRBV28 to TRBJ1-5; D is unresolved. V was cut by 5 bases and J by 0 bases, with 14 bases left in between. In germline, CDR1 is MDHEN, CDR2 SYDVKM. CDR3 length: 16 residues. The CDR3 DNA is TGTGCCAGCAGTATTGGACGCCTTTATAGCAATCAGCCCCAGCATTTT. This codes for CASSIGRLYSNQPQHF. The whole variable domain, remainder taken from reference TRBV28 and TRBJ1-5, is DVKVTQSSRYLVKRTGEKVFLECVQDMDHENMFWYRQDPGLGLRLIYFSYDVKMKEKGDIPEGYSVSREKKERFSLILESASTNQTSMYLCASSIGRLYSNQPQHFGDGTRLSIL.

This rearrangement joins TRBV9 to TRBJ2-3, with D possibly matching TRBD2 (6 bases). The length of the CDR3 is 16 residues. The germline V gene encodes CDR1 SGDLS and CDR2 YYNGEE. Trimming stripped 4 bases from V and 4 bases from J, with 19 bases between. CDR3 nucleotide sequence: TGTGCCAGCAGCCCTCGAGACAGAGGAGGGGCAGATACGCAGTATTTT. Amino acids: CASSPRDRGGADTQYF.

A single count supports this clone. V and J are TRBV7-2 and TRBJ1-1, with 7 bases that match TRBD1. The CDR3 extends over 13 amino acids. Germline V gene sequence: CDR1 SGHTA, CDR2 FQGNSA. V was clipped by 4 bases and J by 6 bases; unmatched bases: 5. The CDR3 DNA reads TGTGCCAGCAGCTCCCGACAGGGCGCTGAAGCTTTCTTT. It translates to CASSSRQGAEAFF. The full variable domain, with the rest looked up from reference TRBV7-2 and TRBJ1-1, is GAGVSQSPSNKVTEKGKDVELRCDPISGHTALYWYRQSLGQGLEFLIYFQGNSAPDKSGLPSDRFSAERTGGSVSTLTIQRTQQEDSAVYLCASSSRQGAEAFFGQGTRLTVV.

The rearrangement uses TRBV18 and TRBJ2-2; 8 nucleotides match TRBD1. Unmatched junction bases numbered 4, after V lost 5 bases and J lost 2 bases. Germline V gives CDR1 KGHSH, CDR2 LQKENI. This CDR3 has 15 residues. In DNA, the CDR3 is TGTGCCAGCTCATCCGGGACAGGAAACACCGGGGAGCTGTTTTTT. As protein: CASSSGTGNTGELFF.

This chain connects TRBV5-1 to TRBJ2-7; 8 bases match TRBD1. Losses at the gene ends were 7 bases for V and 9 bases for J; bases not matched to a gene: 15. CDR3 length equals 14 residues. Per the germline V gene, CDR1 is SGHRS and CDR2 is YFSETQ. Written as DNA, the CDR3 is TGCGCCAGCCAGATTGCAGGGGGCGATCTATGGCAGTACTTC. Protein product: CASQIAGGDLWQYF.

The chain carries TRBV27 and TRBJ1-2, with D maybe TRBD1 (6 bases). V was trimmed by 5 bases and J by 1 base, leaving 14 bases between them. The CDR3 is made up of 15 amino acids. Germline CDR1 reads MNHEY; CDR2 reads SMNVEV (reference sequence). The DNA of the CDR3 is TGTGCCAGCAGTCCCCTGGACAGTAATAACTATGGCTACACCTTC. Protein product: CASSPLDSNNYGYTF.

The chain employs TRBV6-1 and TRBJ2-7; D may be TRBD1 (5 bases). V shed 2 bases and J shed 10 bases, with 9 bases lying between them. The CDR3 runs 11 residues. In germline, CDR1 is MNHNS, CDR2 SASEGT. The CDR3 bases are TGTGCCAGCAGTGAACGGCAGGGCCAGTACTTC. This codes for CASSERQGQYF.

V and J are TRBV30 and TRBJ2-3, with TRBD2 matching 7 bases. The CDR3 totals 18 residues. J was trimmed by 4 bases and V by 1 base; bases with no gene match: 17. Germline loops: CDR1 GTSNPN, CDR2 SVGIG (reference sequence). The CDR3 DNA reads as TGTGCCTGGAGTGCCGTCATAGGGCAGGCGGCGGGGGCAGATACGCAGTATTTT. Residues: CAWSAVIGQAAGADTQYF.

The chain recombines TRBV28 with TRBJ2-1; TRBD1 matches 9 bases. V shed 6 bases and J 6 bases; nucleotides not matched to a gene: 9. This CDR3 has 15 amino acids. Germline assignment: CDR1 MDHEN and CDR2 SYDVKM. CDR3 bases: TGTGCCAGCAGGCCTCGGGACAGGGTGGGCAATGAGCAGTTCTTC. This translates into CASRPRDRVGNEQFF.

This chain uses TRBV4-2 with TRBJ1-3; D gene unclear. Trimming stripped 0 bases from V and 7 bases from J, with 16 bases between. CDR1 is LGHNA and CDR2 is YNFKEQ in the germline V gene. The CDR3 sequence is 16 residues long. For the CDR3, the DNA is TGTGCCAGCAGCCAAGATCAGACCGACTCCGGGAACACCATATATTTT. Residues: CASSQDQTDSGNTIYF.

The chain recombines TRBV28 with TRBJ1-4, with a tentative D call TRBD1 (5 bases). V lost 2 bases and J lost 4, with 14 bases in between. The germline V gene encodes CDR1 MDHEN and CDR2 SYDVKM. The length of the CDR3 is 16 residues. CDR3 sequence: CASSLESGQVNEKLFF. The CDR3 DNA is TGTGCCAGCAGTTTAGAGTCCGGACAAGTTAATGAAAAACTGTTTTTT.

This clone has more than one count but fewer than ten. The chain uses TRBV7-8 and TRBJ2-7, with a possible D match to TRBD1 (6 bases). V was shortened by 5 bases and J by 2 bases, with 16 bases between the two germline ends. Germline V gives CDR1 SGHVS, CDR2 FQNEAQ. The CDR3 loop spans 15 amino acids. The CDR3 nucleotides are TGTGCCAGCAGCGCAATGGGGACAAAGACCTACGAGCAGTACTTC. It yields the protein CASSAMGTKTYEQYF.

This clone came up once. The chain is built from TRBV4-1 and TRBJ2-3; TRBD1 matches at 8 bases. V lost 4 bases and J lost 2; bases outside the gene matches: 8. Germline CDR1 MGHRA, CDR2 YSYEKL. The CDR3 consists of 16 residues. The CDR3, as DNA: TGCGCCAGCAGCCCATGGACAGGGCTTGTCACAGATACGCAGTATTTT. Translation: CASSPWTGLVTDTQYF.

The V call is TRBV28, the J call TRBJ1-5, with D tentatively TRBD1 (6 bases). Germline V CDR1 and CDR2: MDHEN, SYDVKM. Deletions cut 7 bases from V and 6 bases from J, with 22 bases between. The CDR3 length is 16 residues. The CDR3 DNA reads as TGTGCCAGCACCCTAGGTGAGGAAGGGGGTACTCAGCCCCAGCATTTT. This translates into CASTLGEEGGTQPQHF.